The 18 T cell receptor beta chains presented below share a single source sample, sequenced in a study of T cell responses to AZD1222 COVID-19 vaccine. Sequencing used immunoSEQ multiplex PCR; TCRdb keeps in-frame clones, though not all of them. The sample includes about 160,000 clones, approximately 88% of them seen just once. Source: peripheral blood, taken 28 days after the second AZD1222 dose. The origin of the receptors is an adult who received the AZD1222 COVID-19 vaccine.

CDR3 amino acids: CASSQVAGGDYGYTF. Here the CDR3 DNA reads TGTGCCAGCAGCCAAGTTGCAGGAGGCGACTATGGCTACACCTTC. The chain carries TRBV3-1 (or the pseudogene TRBV3-2) and TRBJ1-2, with D hard to call. V was clipped by 1 base and J by 3 bases, with 12 bases between them. The CDR3 consists of 15 residues. Per germline, CDR1 LGHDT and CDR2 YNNKEL (reference sequence).

The chain joins TRBV4-1 to TRBJ2-3; D ambiguous. This CDR3 contains 18 residues. Germline CDR1 reads MGHRA; CDR2 reads YSYEKL. V was cut by 1 base and J by 0 bases, with 17 bases left in between. The CDR3 sequence: CASSQVNFIGPSTDTQYF. CDR3 nucleotide sequence: TGCGCCAGCAGCCAAGTTAACTTTATAGGACCGAGCACAGATACGCAGTATTTT.

This chain connects TRBV10-2 to TRBJ2-5; D not certain. V was pared by 4 bases and J by 8 bases, with 11 bases between. From germline, CDR1 is WSHSY and CDR2 SAAADI. The CDR3 runs to 12 residues. CDR3 nucleotides: TGCGCCAGCAGTGGACTGGAATCAACCCAGTACTTC. It is translated as CASSGLESTQYF.

V usage is TRBV27 and J usage is TRBJ2-7, with D possibly TRBD1 on 5 matching bases. Germline lookup yields CDR1 MNHEY and CDR2 SMNVEV (reference sequence). CDR3 length: 12 residues. V was trimmed by 1 base and J by 7 bases, leaving 8 bases between them. The CDR3 DNA reads as TGTGCCAGCAGTTTATGGGGCCGAGAGCAGTACTTC. Its translation is CASSLWGREQYF.

This clone was detected a few times. The rearrangement uses TRBV5-8 and TRBJ1-1; 8 bases line up with TRBD1. This CDR3 comprises 14 residues. V lost 4 bases and J lost 4; bases outside the gene matches: 6. CDR1 and CDR2 from the germline V gene are SGHTS and YDEGEE. The CDR3: CASSTRDRLTEAFF. For the CDR3, the DNA is TGTGCCAGCAGCACCCGGGACAGGCTCACTGAAGCTTTCTTT. Full variable domain (outside the CDR3, taken from reference TRBV5-8 and TRBJ1-1): EAGVTQSPTHLIKTRGQQATLRCSPISGHTSVYWYQQALGLGLQFLLWYDEGEERNRGNFPPRFSGRQFPNYSSELNVNALELEDSALYLCASSTRDRLTEAFFGQGTRLTVV.

CDR3 sequence reads: CASSLGRGYRAFF. The CDR3 DNA follows: TGTGCCAGCAGCTTGGGCAGGGGTTATCGTGCTTTCTTT. The chain links TRBV5-6 to TRBJ1-1, with a possible D match to TRBD1 (6 bases). Trimming left V 0 bases short and J 11 bases short, with 14 bases between. The germline gives CDR1 SGHDT, CDR2 YYEEEE. CDR3 length: 13 amino acids. Supplemented by reference TRBV5-6 and TRBJ1-1, the full variable domain reads DAGVTQSPTHLIKTRGQQVTLRCSPKSGHDTVSWYQQALGQGPQFIFQYYEEEERQRGNFPDRFSGHQFPNYSSELNVNALLLGDSALYLCASSLGRGYRAFFGQGTRLTVV.

The genes are TRBV18 and TRBJ1-4; a weak D match, TRBD1 (6 bases). The V end was cut by 2 bases, the J end by 5 bases, with 15 bases between. CDR3 length equals 16 residues. CDR1 KGHSH and CDR2 LQKENI come from the germline V gene. The CDR3 DNA is TGTGCCAGCTCACCAAAGGGGGGTCTTCGGAATGAAAAACTGTTTTTT. The encoded protein is CASSPKGGLRNEKLFF.

The CDR3 reads CAWSVRGGTQYF. CDR3 in DNA: TGTGCCTGGAGTGTACGCGGAGGGACCCAGTACTTC. The chain couples TRBV30 to TRBJ2-5; possibly TRBD2 for D (5 bases). The CDR3 contains 12 residues. Trimming stripped 0 bases from V and 7 bases from J, with 9 bases between. Germline V lookup: CDR1 GTSNPN, CDR2 SVGIG (reference sequence).

The chain couples TRBV10-3 to TRBJ1-1; 7 bases line up with TRBD1. After removal of 6 bases from V and 2 bases from J, the junction contained 6 bases not matched to a gene. CDR3 length: 14 residues. Germline CDR1 reads ENHRY; CDR2 reads SYGVKD. The CDR3 reads CAISAGTANTEAFF. The CDR3 DNA sequence: TGTGCCATCAGCGCCGGGACAGCAAACACTGAAGCTTTCTTT.

In DNA form, the CDR3 reads TGTGCCATCAGTGAGTCTGGGCAGAGCAATCAGCCCCAGCATTTT. This codes for CAISESGQSNQPQHF. V is TRBV10-3 and J is TRBJ1-5; D remains ambiguous. The CDR3 extends over 15 amino acids. CDR1 is ENHRY and CDR2 is SYGVKD in the germline V gene. Between the trimmed V and J ends, which lost 0 bases and 1 base, there was a span of 7 bases.

This clone came up once. The chain has TRBV6-5 and TRBJ2-7, with TRBD2 matching 8 bases. The CDR3 extends over 14 amino acids. After removal of 6 bases from V and 6 bases from J, the junction contained 10 bases not matched to a gene. CDR1 and CDR2 (germline): MNHEY, SVGAGI. CDR3 DNA sequence: TGTGCCAGCAGCTCCAGGACTAGCCTCGGCGAGCAGTACTTC. Translating it yields CASSSRTSLGEQYF.

The V and J genes are TRBV6-5 and TRBJ1-6; 9 positions match TRBD1. The V and J ends lost 4 bases and 9 bases, in that order; junction bases with no gene match: 10. The germline gives CDR1 MNHEY, CDR2 SVGAGI. This CDR3 comprises 16 residues. For the CDR3, the DNA is TGTGCCAGCAGTTTAACGCGGGACAGGGTCCTTTCACCCCTCCACTTT. It is translated as CASSLTRDRVLSPLHF.

V usage is TRBV5-4 and J usage is TRBJ2-3; 10 bases map to TRBD2. Trimming took 4 bases from V and 4 from J; bases not matched to a gene: 3. CDR1 SGHNT and CDR2 YYREEE come from the germline V gene (reference sequence). The CDR3 covers 14 residues. The CDR3: CASSSGGAADTQYF. Here the CDR3 DNA reads TGTGCCAGCAGCAGCGGGGGGGCCGCAGATACGCAGTATTTT.

This clone was detected only once. The chain links TRBV5-1 to TRBJ2-1, with a possible D match to TRBD2 (6 bases). V dropped 4 bases and J dropped 8 bases, with 16 bases sitting between them. This CDR3 is 14 amino acids long. The germline CDR1 and CDR2 sequences are SGHRS and YFSETQ. The CDR3 sequence is CASSHGTLGDEQFF. DNA of the CDR3: TGCGCCAGCAGCCACGGGACTCTCGGCGATGAGCAGTTCTTC.

The chain has TRBV4-2 and TRBJ2-1; the match to TRBD2 covers 7 bases. This CDR3 is 16 amino acids long. CDR1 is LGHNA, CDR2 YNFKEQ, per germline. Unmatched junction bases numbered 5, after V lost 3 bases and J lost 0 bases. CDR3: CASSQAWGGSYNEQFF. The CDR3 nucleotides read TGTGCCAGCAGCCAGGCTTGGGGGGGCTCCTACAATGAGCAGTTCTTC.

The V gene is TRBV19, the J gene TRBJ1-5; possible D gene TRBD1, 5 bases. The CDR3 contains 13 residues. With 5 bases removed from V and 3 bases from J, the gap between germline ends came to 8 bases. CDR1 and CDR2 (germline): LNHDA, SQIVND (reference sequence). The CDR3 is CASSDSHNQPQHF. In nucleotides, the CDR3 is TGTGCCAGTAGTGACAGCCACAATCAGCCCCAGCATTTT. Variable domain in full (rest from reference TRBV19 and TRBJ1-5): DGGITQSPKYLFRKEGQNVTLSCEQNLNHDAMYWYRQDPGQGLRLIYYSQIVNDFQKGDIAEGYSVSREKKESFPLTVTSAQKNPTAFYLCASSDSHNQPQHFGDGTRLSIL.

The rearrangement uses TRBV15 and TRBJ1-5; the match to TRBD1 covers 7 bases. This CDR3 spans 14 amino acids. The germline V gene has CDR1 LNHNV and CDR2 YYDKDF (reference sequence). The junction had 6 bases not matched to a gene; V was cut back by 6 bases and J by 4 bases. The CDR3 sequence is CATSSRTGNQPQHF. The CDR3 region has the DNA TGTGCCACCAGTTCGCGGACAGGTAATCAGCCCCAGCATTTT.

The CDR3 bases are TGTGCCAGCAGCTTAGCCCAAGGGGGCACTGAAGCTTTCTTT. Amino acids: CASSLAQGGTEAFF. The chain recombines TRBV11-1 with TRBJ1-1; D is possibly TRBD1 (6 bases). The germline CDR1 and CDR2 sequences are SGHAT and FQDESV (reference sequence). The V gene lost 0 bases and the J gene lost 4 bases, with 9 bases spanning the gap. The CDR3 contains 14 residues.